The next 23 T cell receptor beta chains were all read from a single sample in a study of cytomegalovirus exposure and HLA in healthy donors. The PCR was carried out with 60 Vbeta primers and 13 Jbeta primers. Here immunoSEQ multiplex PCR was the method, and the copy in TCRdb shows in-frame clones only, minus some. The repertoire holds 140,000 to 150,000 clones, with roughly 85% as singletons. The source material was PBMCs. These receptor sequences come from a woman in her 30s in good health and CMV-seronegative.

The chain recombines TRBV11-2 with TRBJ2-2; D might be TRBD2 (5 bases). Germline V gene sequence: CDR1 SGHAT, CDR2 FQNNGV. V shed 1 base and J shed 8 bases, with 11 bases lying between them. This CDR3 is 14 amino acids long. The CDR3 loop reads CASSLGGLGGELFF. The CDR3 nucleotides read TGTGCCAGCAGCTTAGGCGGGCTTGGGGGGGAGCTGTTTTTT.

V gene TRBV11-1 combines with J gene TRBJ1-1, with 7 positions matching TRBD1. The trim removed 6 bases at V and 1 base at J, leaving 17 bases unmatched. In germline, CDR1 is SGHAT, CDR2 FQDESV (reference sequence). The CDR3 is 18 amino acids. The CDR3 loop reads CASRSRSVGGLRNTEAFF. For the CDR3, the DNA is TGTGCCAGCAGATCACGAAGTGTAGGGGGCTTGCGGAACACTGAAGCTTTCTTT.

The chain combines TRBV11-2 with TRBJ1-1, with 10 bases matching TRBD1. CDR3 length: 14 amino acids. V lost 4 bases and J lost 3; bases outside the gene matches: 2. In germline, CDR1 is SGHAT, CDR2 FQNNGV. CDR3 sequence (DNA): TGTGCCAGCAGCTGGACAGGGGGGGACACTGAAGCTTTCTTT. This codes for CASSWTGGDTEAFF.

CDR3 loop: CASSPRQGTGGYTF. CDR3 nucleotide sequence: TGTGCCAGCAGCCCTAGACAGGGAACAGGAGGCTACACCTTC. This rearrangement joins TRBV7-3 to TRBJ1-2, with TRBD1 matching 7 bases. The V segment lost 5 bases and the J segment 8 bases; nucleotides outside the gene matches: 11. Germline CDR1 SGHTA, CDR2 FQGTGA. This CDR3 has 14 amino acids.

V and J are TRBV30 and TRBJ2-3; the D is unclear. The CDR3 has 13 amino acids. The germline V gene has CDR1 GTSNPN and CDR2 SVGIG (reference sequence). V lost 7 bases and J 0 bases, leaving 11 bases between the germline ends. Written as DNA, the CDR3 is TGTGCCTCGACACCTTCTAGCACAGATACGCAGTATTTT. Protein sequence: CASTPSSTDTQYF.

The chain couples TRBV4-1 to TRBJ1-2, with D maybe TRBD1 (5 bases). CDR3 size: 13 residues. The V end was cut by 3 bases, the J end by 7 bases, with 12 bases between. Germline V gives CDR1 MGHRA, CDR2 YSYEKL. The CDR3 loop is CASSQDGTFGYTF. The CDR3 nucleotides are TGCGCCAGCAGCCAGGACGGGACTTTTGGCTACACCTTC.

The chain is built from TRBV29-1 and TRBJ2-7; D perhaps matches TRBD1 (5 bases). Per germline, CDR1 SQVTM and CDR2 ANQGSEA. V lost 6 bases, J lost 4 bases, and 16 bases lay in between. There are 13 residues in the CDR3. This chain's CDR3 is CSVGPSSGYEQYF. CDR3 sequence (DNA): TGCAGCGTCGGACCCTCGTCAGGGTACGAGCAGTACTTC.

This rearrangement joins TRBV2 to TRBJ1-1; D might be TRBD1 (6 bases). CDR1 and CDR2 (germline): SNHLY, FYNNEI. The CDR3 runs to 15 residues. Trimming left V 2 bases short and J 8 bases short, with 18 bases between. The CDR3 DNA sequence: TGTGCCAGCAGTGAAAACAGGGAGGGAGGTAGGGAAGCTTTCTTT. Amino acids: CASSENREGGREAFF.

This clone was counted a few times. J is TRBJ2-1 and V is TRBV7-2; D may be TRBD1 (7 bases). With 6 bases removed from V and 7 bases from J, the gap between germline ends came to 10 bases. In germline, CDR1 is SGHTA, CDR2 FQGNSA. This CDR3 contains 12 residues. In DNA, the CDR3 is TGTGCCAGCAGAGCAGGGGGGAATGAGCAGTTCTTC. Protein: CASRAGGNEQFF. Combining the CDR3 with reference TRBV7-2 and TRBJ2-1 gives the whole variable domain GAGVSQSPSNKVTEKGKDVELRCDPISGHTALYWYRQSLGQGLEFLIYFQGNSAPDKSGLPSDRFSAERTGGSVSTLTIQRTQQEDSAVYLCASRAGGNEQFFGPGTRLTVL.

The CDR3 nucleotides read TGTGCCACCAGCAGAGATTTGGCAGGGATTGAAAAACTGTTTTTT. Residues: CATSRDLAGIEKLFF. The chain recombines TRBV15 with TRBJ1-4; D may be TRBD1 (5 bases). The germline gives CDR1 LNHNV, CDR2 YYDKDF (reference sequence). This CDR3 region has 15 residues. V was shortened by 0 bases and J by 7 bases, with 12 bases between the two germline ends.

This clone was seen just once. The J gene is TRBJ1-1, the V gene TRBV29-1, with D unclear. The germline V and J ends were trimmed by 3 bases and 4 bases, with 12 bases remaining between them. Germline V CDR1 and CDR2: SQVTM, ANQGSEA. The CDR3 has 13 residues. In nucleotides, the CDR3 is TGCAGCGTTGATAGCGGGCGCGGCACTGAAGCTTTCTTT. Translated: CSVDSGRGTEAFF.

CDR3 loop: CASSQDSSGGSGELFF. The CDR3 coding sequence is TGCGCCAGCAGCCAAGATTCTAGCGGGGGCTCCGGGGAGCTGTTTTTT. V is TRBV4-3 and J is TRBJ2-2; 10 bases map to TRBD2. Germline V CDR1 and CDR2: LGHNA, YSLEER. The CDR3 sequence is 16 residues long. V lost 0 bases to trimming and J lost 6 bases; unmatched junction nucleotides: 4.

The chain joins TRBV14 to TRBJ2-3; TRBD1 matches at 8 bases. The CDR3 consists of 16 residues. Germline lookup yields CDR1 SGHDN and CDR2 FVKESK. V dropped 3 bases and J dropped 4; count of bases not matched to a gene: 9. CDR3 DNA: TGTGCCAGCAGCCATGACTGGACAGGGAGTCCAGATACGCAGTATTTT. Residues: CASSHDWTGSPDTQYF.

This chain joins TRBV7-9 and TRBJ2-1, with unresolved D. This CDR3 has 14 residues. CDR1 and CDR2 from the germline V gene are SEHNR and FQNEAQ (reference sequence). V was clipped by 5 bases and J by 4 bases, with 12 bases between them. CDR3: CASSATQVYNEQFF. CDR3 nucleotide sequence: TGTGCCAGCAGCGCAACTCAGGTTTACAATGAGCAGTTCTTC. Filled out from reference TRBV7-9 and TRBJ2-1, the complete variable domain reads DTGVSQNPRHKITKRGQNVTFRCDPISEHNRLYWYRQTLGQGPEFLTYFQNEAQLEKSRLLSDRFSAERPKGSFSTLEIQRTEQGDSAMYLCASSATQVYNEQFFGPGTRLTVL.

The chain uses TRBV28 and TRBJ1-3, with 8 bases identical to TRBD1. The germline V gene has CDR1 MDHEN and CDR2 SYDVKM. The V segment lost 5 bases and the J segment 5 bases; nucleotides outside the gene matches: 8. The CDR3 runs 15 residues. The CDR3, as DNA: TGTGCCAGCAGTAGCGGACAGGGTGGGCGAAACACCATATATTTT. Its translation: CASSSGQGGRNTIYF.

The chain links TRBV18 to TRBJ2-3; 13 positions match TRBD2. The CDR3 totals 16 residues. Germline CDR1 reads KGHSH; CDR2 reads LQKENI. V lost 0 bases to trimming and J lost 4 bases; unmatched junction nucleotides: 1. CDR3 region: CASSPPGLAGPDTQYF. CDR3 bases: TGTGCCAGCTCACCACCGGGACTAGCGGGGCCAGATACGCAGTATTTT.

In DNA, the CDR3 is TGTGCCAGCAGCCCAGAGGGTCTATCTGGAAACACCATATATTTT. Its protein product is CASSPEGLSGNTIYF. The chain recombines TRBV9 with TRBJ1-3; the D is unclear. Germline CDR1 and CDR2: SGDLS and YYNGEE. The V end lost 4 bases, the J end lost 1 base, and 12 bases lay between the germline ends. This CDR3 spans 15 amino acids.

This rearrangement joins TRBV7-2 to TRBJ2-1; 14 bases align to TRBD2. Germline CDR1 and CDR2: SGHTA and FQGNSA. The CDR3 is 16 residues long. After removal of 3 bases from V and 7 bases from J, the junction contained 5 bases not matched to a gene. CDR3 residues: CASSFRLAGGRNEQFF. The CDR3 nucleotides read TGTGCCAGCAGCTTCCGACTAGCGGGGGGGCGTAATGAGCAGTTCTTC. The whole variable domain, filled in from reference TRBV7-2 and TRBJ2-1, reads GAGVSQSPSNKVTEKGKDVELRCDPISGHTALYWYRQSLGQGLEFLIYFQGNSAPDKSGLPSDRFSAERTGGSVSTLTIQRTQQEDSAVYLCASSFRLAGGRNEQFFGPGTRLTVL.

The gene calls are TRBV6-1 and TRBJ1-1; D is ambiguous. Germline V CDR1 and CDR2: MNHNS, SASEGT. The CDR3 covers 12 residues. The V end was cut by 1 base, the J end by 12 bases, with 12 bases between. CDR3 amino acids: CASSEEEGRSFF. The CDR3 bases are TGTGCCAGCAGTGAAGAGGAAGGCAGGTCTTTCTTT.

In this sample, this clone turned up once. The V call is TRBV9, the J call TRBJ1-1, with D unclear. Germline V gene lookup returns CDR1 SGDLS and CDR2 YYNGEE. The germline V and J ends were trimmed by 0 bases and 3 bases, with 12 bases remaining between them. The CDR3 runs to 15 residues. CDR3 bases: TGTGCCAGCAGCGTAGCTGAAGGGAGGGACACTGAAGCTTTCTTT. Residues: CASSVAEGRDTEAFF.

The CDR3 sequence: CASNPLTGSVANTEAFF. CDR3 nucleotides: TGTGCCAGCAACCCACTAACAGGGTCAGTGGCGAACACTGAAGCTTTCTTT. The V gene is TRBV2, the J gene TRBJ1-1, with D maybe TRBD1 (6 bases). This CDR3 comprises 17 residues. Looked up from germline, CDR1 is SNHLY and CDR2 is FYNNEI. Trimming removed 7 bases from V and 1 base from J, with 22 bases in between.

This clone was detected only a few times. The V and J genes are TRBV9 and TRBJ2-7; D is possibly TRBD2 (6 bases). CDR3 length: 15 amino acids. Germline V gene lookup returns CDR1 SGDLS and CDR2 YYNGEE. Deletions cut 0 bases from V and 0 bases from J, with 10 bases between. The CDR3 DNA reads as TGTGCCAGCAGCGTAGGGGGGGAAACCTCCTACGAGCAGTACTTC. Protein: CASSVGGETSYEQYF.

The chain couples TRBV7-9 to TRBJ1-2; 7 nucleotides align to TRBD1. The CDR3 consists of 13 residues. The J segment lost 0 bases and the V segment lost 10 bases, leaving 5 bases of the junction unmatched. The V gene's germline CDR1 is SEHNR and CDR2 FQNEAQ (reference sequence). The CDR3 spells CAITGTANYGYTF. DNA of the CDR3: TGTGCCATTACGGGGACAGCTAACTATGGCTACACCTTC.